The 26 T cell receptor beta chains presented below share a single source sample, sequenced in a study of shared clonotypes between healthy human individuals. Only in-frame clones appear in the TCRdb table, and some are missing; sequencing was by immunoSEQ multiplex PCR. The profile shows hundreds of thousands of clones, roughly four fifths of them singletons. The sequencing sample was made of PBMCs. These receptors were collected from a woman between 35 and 50 years old in good health. Some clones in this sample may be carry-over from other donors' samples.

Points on this clone: An end of the junction differs from the germline gene, which may be a read error. V gene TRBV18 combines with J gene TRBJ2-7; TRBD1 agrees at 8 bases. This CDR3 has 14 amino acids. The germline CDR1 and CDR2 sequences are KGHSH and LQKENI. Written as DNA, the CDR3 is TGTGCCAGCGCCCGGGACAGGTCCTCCTCCGAGCAGTACTTC. It translates to CASARDRSSSEQYF.

This chain joins TRBV30 and TRBJ1-6, with 7 positions matching TRBD1. Trimming removed 3 bases from V and 8 bases from J; junction bases left unmatched: 1. This CDR3 spans 12 amino acids. Per the germline V gene, CDR1 is GTSNPN and CDR2 is SVGIG (reference sequence). CDR3 bases: TGTGCCTGGAGGGACAGGTATTCACCCCTCCACTTT. It specifies CAWRDRYSPLHF.

This clone appeared a single time. The rearrangement links TRBV7-9 to TRBJ2-1; 7 bases match TRBD2. The CDR3 sequence is 14 residues long. Trimming at V came to 0 bases and at J to 7 bases, leaving 3 bases not matched to a gene. The germline CDR1 and CDR2 sequences are SEHNR and FQNEAQ (reference sequence). The CDR3 sequence: CASSLAAGINEQFF. In DNA, the CDR3 is TGTGCCAGCAGCTTAGCAGCGGGAATAAATGAGCAGTTCTTC.

The rearrangement links TRBV28 to TRBJ1-2, with no clear D. The CDR3 is 14 residues long. The germline V gene has CDR1 MDHEN and CDR2 SYDVKM. The V end was cut by 3 bases, the J end by 8 bases, with 16 bases between. CDR3 protein: CASSFAPQLGGYTF. CDR3 sequence (DNA): TGTGCCAGCAGTTTTGCCCCCCAACTAGGGGGCTACACCTTC.

The rearrangement links TRBV2 to TRBJ2-5, with D tentatively TRBD1 (6 bases). The V end was cut by 7 bases, the J end by 2 bases, with 20 bases between. The CDR3 sequence is 16 residues long. In germline, CDR1 is SNHLY, CDR2 FYNNEI. The CDR3 loop reads CASTNRGLQGQETQYF. The CDR3 coding sequence is TGTGCCAGCACCAACAGAGGCCTACAGGGTCAAGAGACCCAGTACTTC.

The chain employs TRBV9 and TRBJ2-1, with TRBD2 identical over 8 bases. The ends lost 0 bases at V and 1 base at J; junction bases unmatched: 9. This CDR3 is 18 amino acids long. Germline CDR1 is SGDLS and CDR2 is YYNGEE. DNA of the CDR3: TGTGCCAGCAGCGTAGATAGCGGGACAAGTACATCCTACAATGAGCAGTTCTTC. Protein sequence: CASSVDSGTSTSYNEQFF. Variable domain in full (rest from reference TRBV9 and TRBJ2-1): DSGVTQTPKHLITATGQRVTLRCSPRSGDLSVYWYQQSLDQGLQFLIQYYNGEERAKGNILERFSAQQFPDLHSELNLSSLELGDSALYFCASSVDSGTSTSYNEQFFGPGTRLTVL.

In DNA, the CDR3 is TGTGCCAGTAGTGCAGGGGGGCAGTTGGAGACCCAGTACTTC. Translation gives CASSAGGQLETQYF. The V and J genes are TRBV19 and TRBJ2-5; perhaps TRBD1 as D (7 bases). CDR3 size: 14 residues. The V and J ends lost 5 bases and 5 bases respectively, with 15 bases between them. Germline CDR1 and CDR2: LNHDA and SQIVND (reference sequence).

This rearrangement joins TRBV9 to TRBJ1-2, with 11 bases matching TRBD1. CDR3 size: 17 residues. V trimming: 2 bases; J trimming: 5 bases; junction bases outside the gene matches: 11. Looked up from germline, CDR1 is SGDLS and CDR2 is YYNGEE. The CDR3 loop is CASSVGQGVIEGYGYTF. The CDR3 region has the DNA TGTGCCAGCAGCGTGGGACAGGGGGTTATAGAAGGGTATGGCTACACCTTC. The variable domain in full, with the rest retrieved from reference TRBV9 and TRBJ1-2, is DSGVTQTPKHLITATGQRVTLRCSPRSGDLSVYWYQQSLDQGLQFLIQYYNGEERAKGNILERFSAQQFPDLHSELNLSSLELGDSALYFCASSVGQGVIEGYGYTFGSGTRLTVV.

The V gene is TRBV4-3, the J gene TRBJ1-1, with 10 bases aligning to TRBD1. Trimming took 2 bases from V and 10 from J; bases not matched to a gene: 4. The length of the CDR3 is 13 residues. The germline CDR1 and CDR2 sequences are LGHNA and YSLEER. As DNA, the CDR3 is TGCGCCAGCAGCCAAAGACAGGGGGCTGGAGCTTTCTTT. This gives the protein CASSQRQGAGAFF.

This clone was seen a few times. The chain employs TRBV9 and TRBJ2-7, with TRBD1 matching over 7 bases. This CDR3 contains 16 residues. J gave up 6 bases and V 2 bases, and 14 bases lay outside the gene matches. Germline assignment: CDR1 SGDLS and CDR2 YYNGEE. The CDR3 coding sequence is TGTGCCAGCAGCGTTGTGCAATCAGGGGGATTGGGCGAGCAGTACTTC. Translation gives CASSVVQSGGLGEQYF.

The chain has TRBV12-2 and TRBJ2-5; the table names TRBD1, a call not compared with the DNA. TRBV12-2 is shown as a pseudogene. CDR3 size: 14 residues. DNA of the CDR3: TGTGCAAGTCGCTTTGGACAGCTAGGGGAGACCCAGTACTTC. It specifies CASRFGQLGETQYF.

The chain is built from TRBV10-3 and TRBJ2-2; 14 bases fit TRBD2. CDR1 is ENHRY, CDR2 SYGVKD, per germline. V trimming: 10 bases; J trimming: 3 bases; junction bases outside the gene matches: 7. The CDR3 is 16 amino acids. This CDR3 reads CATSGLAGADTGELFF. In DNA form, the CDR3 reads TGTGCCACCTCGGGACTAGCGGGAGCGGACACCGGGGAGCTGTTTTTT.

The chain has TRBV28 and TRBJ1-1; no reliable D call. In germline, CDR1 is MDHEN, CDR2 SYDVKM. V gave up 5 bases and J gave up 7 bases, with 8 bases separating them. CDR3 length: 11 amino acids. This chain's CDR3 is CASSRKSEAFF. CDR3 sequence (DNA): TGTGCCAGCAGTAGAAAGAGTGAAGCTTTCTTT.

V and J are TRBV27 and TRBJ1-2, with D perhaps matching TRBD1 (5 bases). The V and J ends lost 5 bases and 7 bases respectively, with 14 bases between them. Germline-derived CDR1 and CDR2 are MNHEY and SMNVEV (reference sequence). The CDR3 totals 13 residues. The CDR3 coding sequence is TGTGCCAGCAGTCCGCCGGGGCAGGGTGGCTACACCTTC. Amino acids: CASSPPGQGGYTF.

The chain links TRBV28 to TRBJ2-7; D perhaps matches TRBD2 (5 bases). The germline gives CDR1 MDHEN, CDR2 SYDVKM. The CDR3 sequence is 16 residues long. V was clipped by 6 bases and J by 4 bases, with 22 bases between them. This CDR3 reads CASSLHTERAKYEQYF. CDR3 DNA sequence: TGTGCCAGCAGCCTTCATACGGAGAGGGCCAAATACGAGCAGTACTTC.

This clone was detected ten times or more. The chain is built from TRBV6-1 and TRBJ2-2; D not resolved. From germline, CDR1 is MNHNS and CDR2 SASEGT. The CDR3 totals 15 residues. Trimming left V 2 bases short and J 1 base short, with 8 bases between. This CDR3 is CASSERPGNTGELFF. The DNA of the CDR3 is TGTGCCAGCAGTGAAAGGCCAGGGAACACCGGGGAGCTGTTTTTT.

This clone was seen only once. Other nucleotide sequences in the sample specify the same CDR3. In nucleotides, the CDR3 is TGTGCCAGCAGTTTATTGGCAGGGAGCGGCTACACCTTC. This gives the protein CASSLLAGSGYTF. The J gene is TRBJ1-2, the V gene TRBV28; possible D gene TRBD1, 5 bases. The CDR3 loop spans 13 amino acids. Looked up from germline, CDR1 is MDHEN and CDR2 is SYDVKM. Trimming removed 1 base at V and 8 bases at J, with 11 bases between.

V and J are TRBV5-4 and TRBJ2-5; no firm D call. With the DNA end fitting TRBJ2-7 better, the J assignment may be wrong. This CDR3 has 14 residues. From germline, CDR1 is SGHNT and CDR2 YYREEE (reference sequence). In DNA, the CDR3 is TGTGCCAGCAGCCCTGGTGTAAGCTCCTACGAGCAGTACTTC. Protein: CASSPGVSSYEQYF.

This chain uses TRBV5-1 with TRBJ2-3; no clear D. Deletions cut 0 bases from V and 1 base from J, with 3 bases between. CDR3 length: 13 amino acids. CDR1 and CDR2 (germline): SGHRS, YFSETQ. The CDR3: CASSLVGTDTQYF. The CDR3 DNA reads as TGCGCCAGCAGCTTGGTGGGCACAGATACGCAGTATTTT.

The chain employs TRBV10-2 and TRBJ2-5; 7 positions match TRBD1. The J call may be mistaken, given a closer DNA end match to TRBJ2-7. Germline V CDR1 and CDR2: WSHSY, SAAADI. This CDR3 has 12 residues. CDR3 amino acids: CASSWAGGEQYF. CDR3 nucleotide sequence: TGCGCCAGCTCCTGGGCAGGGGGCGAGCAGTACTTC.

The chain carries TRBV18 and TRBJ1-1; 7 bases are a match to TRBD1. CDR1 and CDR2 from the germline V gene are KGHSH and LQKENI. After removal of 4 bases from V and 2 bases from J, the junction contained 19 bases not matched to a gene. CDR3 length: 19 residues. CDR3 loop: CASSQHHIRSAGGNTEAFF. DNA for the CDR3: TGTGCCAGCTCACAACACCATATCCGGTCGGCAGGGGGAAACACTGAAGCTTTCTTT. Combining the CDR3 with reference TRBV18 and TRBJ1-1 gives the whole variable domain NAGVMQNPRHLVRRRGQEARLRCSPMKGHSHVYWYRQLPEEGLKFMVYLQKENIIDESGMPKERFSAEFPKEGPSILRIQQVVRGDSAAYFCASSQHHIRSAGGNTEAFFGQGTRLTVV.

This chain connects TRBV9 to TRBJ1-2, with TRBD1 identical over 9 bases. The CDR3 totals 14 residues. V shed 4 bases and J 7 bases; nucleotides not matched to a gene: 8. The V gene's germline CDR1 is SGDLS and CDR2 YYNGEE. This CDR3 is CASSLRGQGSGYTF. The CDR3 DNA reads as TGTGCCAGCAGCCTTAGGGGACAGGGCAGTGGCTACACCTTC.

As to this clone: A far larger clone differs by one base, so this is likely a read error. The CDR3 DNA reads TGTGCCTGGAGTGTAGGTGGGAACGCCACCTACAATGAGCAGTTCTTC. This gives the protein CAWSVGGNATYNEQFF. The chain combines TRBV30 with TRBJ2-1; D gene ambiguous. CDR1 GTSNPN and CDR2 SVGIG come from the germline V gene (reference sequence). V was cut by 0 bases and J by 2 bases, with 14 bases left in between. CDR3 length: 16 residues.

This chain joins TRBV11-2 and TRBJ2-7; the D gene is possibly TRBD1 (6 bases). Germline lookup yields CDR1 SGHAT and CDR2 FQNNGV. V gave up 6 bases and J gave up 2 bases, with 14 bases separating them. The CDR3 length is 14 residues. The CDR3: CASRPVDRPYEQYF. The CDR3 DNA reads as TGTGCCAGCAGACCCGTGGACAGACCCTACGAGCAGTACTTC.

The chain couples TRBV5-6 to TRBJ2-1; D uncertain. This CDR3 has 14 amino acids. CDR1 is SGHDT, CDR2 YYEEEE, per germline. The ends were cut back, 4 bases at V and 12 bases at J, with 20 bases in the middle. In nucleotides, the CDR3 is TGTGCCAGCAGCCTTAACCTACTTGCTCTTGGGCAGTTCTTC. Amino acid sequence: CASSLNLLALGQFF.

This chain connects TRBV10-3 to TRBJ2-5; 7 nucleotides line up with TRBD1. J gave up 5 bases and V 4 bases, and 4 bases lay outside the gene matches. The CDR3 contains 13 residues. In germline, CDR1 is ENHRY, CDR2 SYGVKD. For the CDR3, the DNA is TGTGCCATCAGTGGTAGGGGGCTGGAGACCCAGTACTTC. This sequence encodes CAISGRGLETQYF.